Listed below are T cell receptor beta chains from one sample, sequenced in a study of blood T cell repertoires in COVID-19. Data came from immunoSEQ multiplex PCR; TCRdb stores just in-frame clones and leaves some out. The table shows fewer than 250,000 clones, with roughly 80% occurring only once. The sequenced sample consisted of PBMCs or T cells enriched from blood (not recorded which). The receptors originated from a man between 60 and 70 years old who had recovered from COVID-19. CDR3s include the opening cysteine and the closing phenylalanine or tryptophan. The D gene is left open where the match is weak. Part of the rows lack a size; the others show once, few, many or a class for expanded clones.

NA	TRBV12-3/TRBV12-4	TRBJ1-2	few	TGTGCCAGCAGCGGTACAAGGAGGTATGGCTACACCTTC	CASSGTRRYGYTF
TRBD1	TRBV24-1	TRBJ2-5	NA	TGTGCCACCAGTGACCGAGGGACAGGGCTCCAAGAGACCCAGTACTTC	CATSDRGTGLQETQYF
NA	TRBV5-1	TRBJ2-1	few	TGCGCCAGCAGCTTGGACATTTTGAATGAGCAGTTCTTC	CASSLDILNEQFF
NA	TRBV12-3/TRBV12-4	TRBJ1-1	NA	TGTGCCAGCAGTTTAATGCGACAGGCGGAAGCTTTCTTT	CASSLMRQAEAFF
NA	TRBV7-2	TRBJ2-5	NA	TGTGCCAGCAGCTTATCTCTTGGACTAACCCAAGAGACCCAGTACTTC	CASSLSLGLTQETQYF
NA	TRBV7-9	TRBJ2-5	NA	TGTGCCAGCAGCTTATTGACTCAGCCTCAAGAGACCCAGTACTTC	CASSLLTQPQETQYF
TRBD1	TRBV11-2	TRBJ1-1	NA	TGTGCCAGCAGCCCCCCGACCGGGACAGTGAACACTGAAGCTTTCTTT	CASSPPTGTVNTEAFF
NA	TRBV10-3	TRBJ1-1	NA	TGTGCCATCCAGACAGGAATGAACACTGAAGCTTTCTTT	CAIQTGMNTEAFF
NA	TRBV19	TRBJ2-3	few	TGTGCCAGTAGTATTTCCCCACCTGGTGGAGTCACAGATACGCAGTATTTT	CASSISPPGGVTDTQYF
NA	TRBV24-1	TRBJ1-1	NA	TGTGCCACCAGTGATTCTTCAATCCAGGGTAACACTGAAGCTTTCTTT	CATSDSSIQGNTEAFF
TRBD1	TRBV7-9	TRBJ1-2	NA	TGTGCCAGCAGATCCTCGGGAGGGGGCGGCTACACCTTC	CASRSSGGGGYTF
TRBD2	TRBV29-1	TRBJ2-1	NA	TGCAGCGGGAGCGGGGGGGCCCGAATGGATGAGCAGTTCTTC	CSGSGGARMDEQFF
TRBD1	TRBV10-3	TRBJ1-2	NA	TGTGCCATCAGGACGGGACAGGGGAGCTACACCTTC	CAIRTGQGSYTF
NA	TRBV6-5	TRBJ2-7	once	TGTGCCAGCTCCCAGGGGCCGGGCTACGAGCAGTACTTC	CASSQGPGYEQYF
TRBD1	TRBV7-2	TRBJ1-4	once	TGTGCCAGCAGTCCGTCGTGGGGACAGGGGTATGAAAAACTGTTTTTT	CASSPSWGQGYEKLFF
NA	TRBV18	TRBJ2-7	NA	TGTGCCAGCTCACCAGAGATCTACGAGCAGTACTTC	CASSPEIYEQYF
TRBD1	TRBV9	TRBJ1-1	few	TGTGCCAGCAGCCTGACAGGGATTGAAGCTTTCTTT	CASSLTGIEAFF
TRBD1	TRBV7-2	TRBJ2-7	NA	TGTGCCAGCAGCTGGAGATCGTTACAGGGGAGCTCCTACGAGCAGTACTTC	CASSWRSLQGSSYEQYF
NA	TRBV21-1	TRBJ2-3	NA	TGTGCCAGCCTCGGATCGCGGGCAGGGGGTGGAGATACGCAGTATTTT	CASLGSRAGGGDTQYF
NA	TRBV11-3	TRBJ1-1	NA	TGTGCCAGCAGCTACAGGGCTGGGAACACTGAAGCTTTCTTT	CASSYRAGNTEAFF
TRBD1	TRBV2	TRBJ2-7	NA	TGTGCCAGCAGCGGACAGGGATATTCCTACGAGCAGTACTTC	CASSGQGYSYEQYF
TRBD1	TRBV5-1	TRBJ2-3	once	TGCGCCAGCAGCGACGGGACAGGGGGCCGCGCAGATACGCAGTATTTT	CASSDGTGGRADTQYF
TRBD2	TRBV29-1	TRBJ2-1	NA	TGCAGCGTCCAAGGGACTAGCGGGGGGGTAGGGCAGTTCTTC	CSVQGTSGGVGQFF
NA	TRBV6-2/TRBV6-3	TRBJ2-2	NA	TGTGCCAGCAGCATCGGCGGTAATACCGGGGAGCTGTTTTTT	CASSIGGNTGELFF
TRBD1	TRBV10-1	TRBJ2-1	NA	TGCGCCAGCACTAAAATAGCCGGGACAGGGTTGCATGAGCAGTTCTTC	CASTKIAGTGLHEQFF
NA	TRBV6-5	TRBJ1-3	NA	TGTGCCAGCAGTCTAGACCGAAGCTCTGGAAACACCATATATTTT	CASSLDRSSGNTIYF
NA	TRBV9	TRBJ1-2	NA	TGTGCCAGCAGCGGAGATCCGATGTTAGCTGCTAACTATGGCTACACCTTC	CASSGDPMLAANYGYTF
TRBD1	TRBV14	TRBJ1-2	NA	TGTGCCCCCAGCCAAAAAAACACGACAGGGGCGGGCTATGGCTACACCTTC	CAPSQKNTTGAGYGYTF
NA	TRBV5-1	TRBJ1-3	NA	TGCGCCAGCAGCTTGGCCCCGGTCTCTGGAAACACCATATATTTT	CASSLAPVSGNTIYF
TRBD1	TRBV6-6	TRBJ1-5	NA	TGTGCCAGCAGTTACTCAGGGGGCGAAGGGAATCAGCCCCAGCATTTT	CASSYSGGEGNQPQHF
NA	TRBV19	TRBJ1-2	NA	TGTGCCAGTAGGAATCAGGGGCTTGGTGGCTACACCTTC	CASRNQGLGGYTF
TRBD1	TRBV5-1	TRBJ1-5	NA	TGCGCCAGCAGCTTGTTTACAGGGGAAAATCAGCCCCAGCATTTT	CASSLFTGENQPQHF
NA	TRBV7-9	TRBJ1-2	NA	TGTGCCAGCAGCTCCGGACAGCTTAACTATGGCTACACCTTC	CASSSGQLNYGYTF
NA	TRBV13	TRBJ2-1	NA	TGTGCCAGCAGCTTAGCCTTTAATGAGCAGTTCTTC	CASSLAFNEQFF
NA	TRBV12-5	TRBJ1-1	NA	TGTGCTAGTGGTTTGGCCCCGGACAGTGAAGCTTTCTTT	CASGLAPDSEAFF
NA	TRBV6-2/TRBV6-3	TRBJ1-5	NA	TGTGCCAGCAGTTCCCTCCGGGCGAGGGCAAGCAATCAGCCCCAGCATTTT	CASSSLRARASNQPQHF
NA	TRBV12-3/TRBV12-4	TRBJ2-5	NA	TGTGCCAGCAGTGGACCCGGGGGGACCCAGTACTTC	CASSGPGGTQYF
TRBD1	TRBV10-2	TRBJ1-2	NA	TGCGCCAGCAGTGAGCACAGGGGCGATGGCTACACCTTC	CASSEHRGDGYTF
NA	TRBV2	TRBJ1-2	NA	TGTGCCAGCAGTGAAGAGGGGGTAAGGGGCCGCTACACCTTC	CASSEEGVRGRYTF
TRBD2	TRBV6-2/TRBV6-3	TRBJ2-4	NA	TGTGCCAGCAGTTACTCGTCGCCGACTAGCGGGGAGGTGAGAGCCAAAAACATTCAGTACTTC	CASSYSSPTSGEVRAKNIQYF
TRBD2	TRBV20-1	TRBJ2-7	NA	TGCAGTGCTAGTTCCGGGACTACGGACTACGAGCAGTACTTC	CSASSGTTDYEQYF
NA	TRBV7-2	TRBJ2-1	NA	TGTGCCAGCAGCTTAGCTCCACATTCGGAGGGTGAGCAGTTCTTC	CASSLAPHSEGEQFF
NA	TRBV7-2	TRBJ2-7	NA	TGTGCCAGCAGCTTAGGGGCAGGAAGCTCCTACGAGCAGTACTTC	CASSLGAGSSYEQYF
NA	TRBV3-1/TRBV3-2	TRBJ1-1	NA	TGTGCCAGCAGCCGTCCGGGACAGAACACTGAAGCTTTCTTT	CASSRPGQNTEAFF
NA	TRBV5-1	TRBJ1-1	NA	TGCGCCAGCAGCCCCCGACACAGAATGAACACTGAAGCTTTCTTT	CASSPRHRMNTEAFF
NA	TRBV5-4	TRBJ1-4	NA	TGTGCCAGCAGCTTGCAAGGGAGGGCTAATGAAAAACTGTTTTTT	CASSLQGRANEKLFF
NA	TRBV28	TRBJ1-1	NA	TGTGCCAGCCAGCGTGGGTTCGGAGCTAATGAAGCTTTCTTT	CASQRGFGANEAFF
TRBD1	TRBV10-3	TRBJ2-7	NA	TGTGCCATCAGTGCCGACAGGGCGATAGATGAGCAGTACTTC	CAISADRAIDEQYF